This TCR beta chain comes out of a study of blood T cells in healthy people across ages. Using a J-beta primer mix together with a sample-barcoded 5' primer, a second PCR was run for about 6 to 11 cycles. TCRdb re-called the 5' RACE reads with MiXCR, one entry per CDR3 protein. The repertoire consists of about 1.8 million distinct CDR3 sequences, with around half occurring once and the leading ten covering 2.1%. Points on this clonotype: Its target is not known.

PBMCs numbering at least 6.5 million were isolated per sample. CDR3 length: 16 residues. Trimming shortened V by 5 bases and J by 4 bases, and 20 bases separated the two germline ends. Looked up from germline, CDR1 is SEHNR and CDR2 is FQNEAQ (reference sequence). Broader study findings: Estimates of diversity drawn from one million T cells were considered underestimates.

The J gene is TRBJ1-2, the V gene TRBV7-9; no definite D call. This clonotype was sampled from a woman aged 40 to 50 in good health. What was sequenced was blood. Here the CDR3 reads CASSPGFREWVYGYTF. The DNA for the CDR3 is TGTGCCAGCAGCCCGGGGTTCCGGGAGTGGGTCTATGGCTACACCTTC. Full variable domain (missing parts from reference TRBV7-9 and TRBJ1-2): DTGVSQNPRHKITKRGQNVTFRCDPISEHNRLYWYRQTLGQGPEFLTYFQNEAQLEKSRLLSDRFSAERPKGSFSTLEIQRTEQGDSAMYLCASSPGFREWVYGYTFGSGTRLTVV.